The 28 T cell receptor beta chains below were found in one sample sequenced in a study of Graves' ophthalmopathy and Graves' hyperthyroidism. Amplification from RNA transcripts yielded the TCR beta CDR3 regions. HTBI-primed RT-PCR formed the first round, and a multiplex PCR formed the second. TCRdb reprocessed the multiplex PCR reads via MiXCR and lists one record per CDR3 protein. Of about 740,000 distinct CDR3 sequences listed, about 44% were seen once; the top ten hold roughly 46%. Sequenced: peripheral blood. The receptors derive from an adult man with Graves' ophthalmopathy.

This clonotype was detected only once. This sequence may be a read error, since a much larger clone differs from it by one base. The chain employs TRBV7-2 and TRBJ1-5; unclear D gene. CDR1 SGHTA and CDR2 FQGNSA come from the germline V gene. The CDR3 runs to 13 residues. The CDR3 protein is CVSSLAVGQPQHF. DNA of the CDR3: TGTGTCAGCAGCTTAGCGGTGGGTCAGCCCCAGCATTTT.

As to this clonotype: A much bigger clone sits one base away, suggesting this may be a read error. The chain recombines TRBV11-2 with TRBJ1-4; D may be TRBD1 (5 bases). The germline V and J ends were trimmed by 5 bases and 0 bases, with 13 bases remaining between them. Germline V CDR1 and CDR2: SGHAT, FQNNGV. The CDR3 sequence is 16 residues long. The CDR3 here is CASSPGLVATNEKLFF. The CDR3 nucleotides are TGTGCCAGCAGCCCGGGACTTGTTGCAACTAATGAAAAACTGTTTTTT.

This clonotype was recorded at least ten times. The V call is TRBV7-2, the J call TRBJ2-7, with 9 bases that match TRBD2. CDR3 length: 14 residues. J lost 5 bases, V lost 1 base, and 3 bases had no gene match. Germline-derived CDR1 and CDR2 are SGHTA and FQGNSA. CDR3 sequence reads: CASSLGRLADEQYF. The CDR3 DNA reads TGTGCCAGCAGCTTAGGCAGACTAGCGGACGAGCAGTACTTC.

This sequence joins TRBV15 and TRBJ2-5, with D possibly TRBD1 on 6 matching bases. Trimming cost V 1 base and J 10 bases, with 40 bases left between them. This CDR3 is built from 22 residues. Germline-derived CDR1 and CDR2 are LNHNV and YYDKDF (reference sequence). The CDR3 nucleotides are TGTGCCACCAGCAGAGGGGATAGCAATCAGCCCCCGCTACTGGCACAGGGAAGAGGCCAGTACTTC. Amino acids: CATSRGDSNQPPLLAQGRGQYF.

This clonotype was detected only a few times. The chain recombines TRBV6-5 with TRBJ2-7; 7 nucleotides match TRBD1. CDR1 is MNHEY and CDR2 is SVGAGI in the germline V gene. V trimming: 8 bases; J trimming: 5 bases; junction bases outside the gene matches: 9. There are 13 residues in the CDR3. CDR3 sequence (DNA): TGTGCCAGCCGGAAGGCAGGGGGTCACGAGCAGTACTTC. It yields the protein CASRKAGGHEQYF.

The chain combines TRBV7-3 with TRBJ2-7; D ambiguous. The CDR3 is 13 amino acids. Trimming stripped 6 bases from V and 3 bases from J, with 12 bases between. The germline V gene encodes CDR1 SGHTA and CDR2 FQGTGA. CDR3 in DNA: TGTGCCAGCAGTGGCCCGAGAGTCTACGAGCAGTACTTC. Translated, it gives CASSGPRVYEQYF.

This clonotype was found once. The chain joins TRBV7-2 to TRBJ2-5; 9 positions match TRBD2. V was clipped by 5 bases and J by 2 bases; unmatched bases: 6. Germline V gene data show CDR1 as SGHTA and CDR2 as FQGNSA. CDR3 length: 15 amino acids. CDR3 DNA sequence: TGTGCCAGCAGCCGAGGACTAGCGAGTCAAGAGACCCAGTACTTC. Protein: CASSRGLASQETQYF.

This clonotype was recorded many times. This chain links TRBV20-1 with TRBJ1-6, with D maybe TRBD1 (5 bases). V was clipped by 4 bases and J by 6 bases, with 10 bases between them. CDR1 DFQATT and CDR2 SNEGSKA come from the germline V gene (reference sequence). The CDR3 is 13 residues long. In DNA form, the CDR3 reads TGCAGTGCTAATTTGGGGGTTAATTCACCCCTCCACTTT. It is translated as CSANLGVNSPLHF.

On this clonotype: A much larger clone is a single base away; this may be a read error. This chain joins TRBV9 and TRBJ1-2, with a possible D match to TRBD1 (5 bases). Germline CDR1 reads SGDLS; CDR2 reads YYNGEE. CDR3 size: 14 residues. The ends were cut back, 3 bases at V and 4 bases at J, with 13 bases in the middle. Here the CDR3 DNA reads TGTGCCAGCAGCGGAGGGGTAGCTAGCTATGGCTACACCTTC. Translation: CASSGGVASYGYTF.

The CDR3, as DNA: TGTGCCAGCTCACCACTTTCGAGAAGGGCGGGTTACGAGCAGTACTTC. It is translated as CASSPLSRRAGYEQYF. The chain links TRBV2 to TRBJ2-7; maybe TRBD2 (5 bases). The germline V and J ends were trimmed by 8 bases and 4 bases, with 24 bases remaining between them. Germline-derived CDR1 and CDR2 are SNHLY and FYNNEI. The CDR3 is made up of 16 amino acids.

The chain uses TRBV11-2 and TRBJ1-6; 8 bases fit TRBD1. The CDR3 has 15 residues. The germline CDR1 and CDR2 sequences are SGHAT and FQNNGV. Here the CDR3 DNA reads TGTGTCGCAAAGCTGGCAGGGGGCGCGAATTCACCCCTCCACTTT. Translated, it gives CVAKLAGGANSPLHF.

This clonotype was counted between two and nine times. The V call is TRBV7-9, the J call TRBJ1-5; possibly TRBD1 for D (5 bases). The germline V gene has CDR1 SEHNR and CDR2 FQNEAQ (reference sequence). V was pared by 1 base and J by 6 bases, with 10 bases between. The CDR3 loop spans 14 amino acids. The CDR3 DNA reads TGTGCCAGCAGCTTAGGGGGGATGGGTCAGCCCCAGCATTTT. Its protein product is CASSLGGMGQPQHF.

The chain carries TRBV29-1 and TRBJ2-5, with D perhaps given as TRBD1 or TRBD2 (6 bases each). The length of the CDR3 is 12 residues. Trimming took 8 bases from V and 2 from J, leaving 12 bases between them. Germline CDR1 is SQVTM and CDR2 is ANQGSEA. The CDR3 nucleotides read TGCAGCTTGGGGGGCGAACAAGAGACCCAGTACTTC. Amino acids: CSLGGEQETQYF.

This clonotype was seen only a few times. CDR3 bases: TGTGCCAGCAGTTCCCTAACTACGAACTATGGCTACACCTTC. Protein product: CASSSLTTNYGYTF. The chain employs TRBV2 and TRBJ1-2; unclear D gene. The CDR3 length is 14 residues. V lost 5 bases to trimming and J lost 2 bases, with 12 bases between them. Germline V lookup: CDR1 SNHLY, CDR2 FYNNEI.

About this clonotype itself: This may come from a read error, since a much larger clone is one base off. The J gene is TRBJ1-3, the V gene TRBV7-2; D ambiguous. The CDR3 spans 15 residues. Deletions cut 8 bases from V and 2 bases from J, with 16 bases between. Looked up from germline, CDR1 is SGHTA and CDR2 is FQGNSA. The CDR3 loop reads CASALLSSPGNTIYF. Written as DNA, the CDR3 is TGTGCCAGCGCTTTGTTAAGTTCCCCTGGAAACACCATATATTTT.

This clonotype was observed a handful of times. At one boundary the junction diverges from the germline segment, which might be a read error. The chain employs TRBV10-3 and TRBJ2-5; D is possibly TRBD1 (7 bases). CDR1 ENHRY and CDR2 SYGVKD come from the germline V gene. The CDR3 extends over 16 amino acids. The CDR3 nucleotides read TGTGCCAGCAGTGATCAGGGGGGCAGTGGACAAGAGACCCAGTACTTC. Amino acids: CASSDQGGSGQETQYF.

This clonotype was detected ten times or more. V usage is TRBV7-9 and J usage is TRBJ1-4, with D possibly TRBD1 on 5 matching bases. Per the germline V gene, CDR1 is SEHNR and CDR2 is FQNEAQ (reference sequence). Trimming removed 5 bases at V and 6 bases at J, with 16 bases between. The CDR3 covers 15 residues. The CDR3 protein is CASSIPGPRHEKLFF. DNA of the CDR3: TGTGCCAGCAGCATACCGGGACCGAGGCATGAAAAACTGTTTTTT.

The CDR3 coding sequence is TGTGCTAGACTAGCTAACTACGAGCAGTACTTC. The encoded protein is CARLANYEQYF. The V gene is TRBV25-1, the J gene TRBJ2-7; 7 nucleotides match TRBD2. The V gene's germline CDR1 is MGHDK and CDR2 SYGVNS. The CDR3 contains 11 residues.

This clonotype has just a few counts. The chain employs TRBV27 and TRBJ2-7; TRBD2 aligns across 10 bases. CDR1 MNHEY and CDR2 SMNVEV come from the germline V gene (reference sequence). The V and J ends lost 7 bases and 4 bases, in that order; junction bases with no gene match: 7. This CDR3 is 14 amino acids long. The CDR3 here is CASTAGTSAYEQYF. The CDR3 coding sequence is TGTGCCAGCACCGCCGGGACTAGCGCATACGAGCAGTACTTC.

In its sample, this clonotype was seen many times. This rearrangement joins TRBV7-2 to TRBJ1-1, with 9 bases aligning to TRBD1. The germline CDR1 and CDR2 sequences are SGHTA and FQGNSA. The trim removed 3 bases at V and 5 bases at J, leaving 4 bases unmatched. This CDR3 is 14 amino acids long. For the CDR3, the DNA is TGTGCCAGCAGCTTCGGACAGGGGAGGACTGAAGCTTTCTTT. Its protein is CASSFGQGRTEAFF.

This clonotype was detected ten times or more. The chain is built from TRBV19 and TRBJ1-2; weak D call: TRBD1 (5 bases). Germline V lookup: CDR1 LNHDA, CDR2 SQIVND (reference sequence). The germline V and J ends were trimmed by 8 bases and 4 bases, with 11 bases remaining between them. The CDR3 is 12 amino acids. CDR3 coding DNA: TGTGCCAGTTGGGACGTGGGCTATGGCTACACCTTC. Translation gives CASWDVGYGYTF.

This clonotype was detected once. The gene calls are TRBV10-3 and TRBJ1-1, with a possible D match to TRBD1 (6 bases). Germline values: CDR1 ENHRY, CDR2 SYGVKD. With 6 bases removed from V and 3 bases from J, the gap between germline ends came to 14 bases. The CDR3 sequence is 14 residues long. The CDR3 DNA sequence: TGTGCCATCAGCGTGGACAGCGGGGACACTGAAGCTTTCTTT. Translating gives CAISVDSGDTEAFF.

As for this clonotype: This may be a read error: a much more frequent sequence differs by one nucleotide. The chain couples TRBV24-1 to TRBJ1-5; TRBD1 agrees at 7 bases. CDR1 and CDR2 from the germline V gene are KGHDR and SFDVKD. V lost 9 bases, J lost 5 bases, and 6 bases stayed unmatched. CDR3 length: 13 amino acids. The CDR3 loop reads CATAGTVDQPQHF. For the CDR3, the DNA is TGTGCCACCGCAGGGACAGTGGATCAGCCCCAGCATTTT.

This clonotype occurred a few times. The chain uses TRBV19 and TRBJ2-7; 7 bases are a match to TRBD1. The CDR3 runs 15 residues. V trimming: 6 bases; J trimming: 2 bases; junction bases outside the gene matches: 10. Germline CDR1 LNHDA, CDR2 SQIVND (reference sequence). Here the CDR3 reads CASRPGQSRPYEQYF. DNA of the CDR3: TGTGCCAGTAGGCCGGGACAGTCGAGACCCTACGAGCAGTACTTC. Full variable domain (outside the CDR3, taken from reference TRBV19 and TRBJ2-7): DGGITQSPKYLFRKEGQNVTLSCEQNLNHDAMYWYRQDPGQGLRLIYYSQIVNDFQKGDIAEGYSVSREKKESFPLTVTSAQKNPTAFYLCASRPGQSRPYEQYFGPGTRLTVT.

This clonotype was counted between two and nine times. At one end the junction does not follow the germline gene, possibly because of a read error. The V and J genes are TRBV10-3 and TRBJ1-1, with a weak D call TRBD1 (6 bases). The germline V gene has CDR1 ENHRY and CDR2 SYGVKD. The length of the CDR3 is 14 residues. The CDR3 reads CASSYNREHTEAFF. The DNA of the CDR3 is TGTGCCAGCAGTTATAACAGGGAGCACACTGAAGCTTTCTTT.

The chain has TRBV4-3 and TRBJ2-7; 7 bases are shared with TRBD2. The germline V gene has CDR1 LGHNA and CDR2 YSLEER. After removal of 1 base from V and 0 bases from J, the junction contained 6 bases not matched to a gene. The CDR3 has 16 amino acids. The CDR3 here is CASSQGVSGLSYEQYF. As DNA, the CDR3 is TGCGCCAGCAGCCAAGGTGTTAGCGGGCTCTCCTACGAGCAGTACTTC.

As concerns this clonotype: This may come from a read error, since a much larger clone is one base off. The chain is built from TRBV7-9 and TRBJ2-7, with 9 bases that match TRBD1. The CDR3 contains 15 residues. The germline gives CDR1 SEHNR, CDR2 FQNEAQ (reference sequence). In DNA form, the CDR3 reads TGTGCCAGCGGCTTCCTTACAGGGGGCGGGTACGAGCAGTACTTC. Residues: CASGFLTGGGYEQYF.

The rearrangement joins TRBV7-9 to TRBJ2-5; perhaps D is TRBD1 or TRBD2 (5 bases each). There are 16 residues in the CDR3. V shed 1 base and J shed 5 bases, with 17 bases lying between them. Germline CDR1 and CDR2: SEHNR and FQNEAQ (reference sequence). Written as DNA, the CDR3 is TGTGCCAGCAGCTTAGGGGGAAGTCGGGGCAATGAGACCCAGTACTTC. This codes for CASSLGGSRGNETQYF.